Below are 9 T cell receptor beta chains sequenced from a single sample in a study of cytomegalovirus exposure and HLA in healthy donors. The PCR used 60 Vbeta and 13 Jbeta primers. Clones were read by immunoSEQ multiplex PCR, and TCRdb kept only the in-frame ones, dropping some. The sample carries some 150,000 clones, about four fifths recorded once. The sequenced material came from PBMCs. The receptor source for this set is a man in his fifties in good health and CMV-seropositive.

DNA for the CDR3: TGTGCCAGCAGTTTAGAAAGGTGGGAGGAACACGCGAACACCGGGGAGCTGTTTTTT. Protein product: CASSLERWEEHANTGELFF. The chain carries TRBV28 and TRBJ2-2; possibly TRBD2 for D (6 bases). V lost 2 bases and J 0 bases, leaving 19 bases between the germline ends. The CDR3 is 19 residues long. The germline CDR1 and CDR2 sequences are MDHEN and SYDVKM.

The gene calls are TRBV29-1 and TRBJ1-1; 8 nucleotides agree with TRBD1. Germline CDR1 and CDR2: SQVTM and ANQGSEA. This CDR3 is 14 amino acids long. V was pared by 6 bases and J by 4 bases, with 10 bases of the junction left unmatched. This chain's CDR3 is CSVGQGALGTEAFF. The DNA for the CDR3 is TGCAGCGTCGGTCAGGGGGCGCTGGGCACTGAAGCTTTCTTT. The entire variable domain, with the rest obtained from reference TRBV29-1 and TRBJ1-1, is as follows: SAVISQKPSRDICQRGTSLTIQCQVDSQVTMMFWYRQQPGQSLTLIATANQGSEATYESGFVIDKFPISRPNLTFSTLTVSNMSPEDSSIYLCSVGQGALGTEAFFGQGTRLTVV.

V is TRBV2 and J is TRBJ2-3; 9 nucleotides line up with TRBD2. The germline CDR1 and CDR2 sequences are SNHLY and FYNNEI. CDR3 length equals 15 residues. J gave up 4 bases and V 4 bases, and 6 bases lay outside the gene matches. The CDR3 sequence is CASSASSGSPDTQYF. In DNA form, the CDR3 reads TGTGCCAGCAGTGCTAGTAGCGGGAGTCCAGATACGCAGTATTTT. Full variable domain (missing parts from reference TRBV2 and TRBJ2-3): EPEVTQTPSHQVTQMGQEVILRCVPISNHLYFYWYRQILGQKVEFLVSFYNNEISEKSEIFDDQFSVERPDGSNFTLKIRSTKLEDSAMYFCASSASSGSPDTQYFGPGTRLTVL.

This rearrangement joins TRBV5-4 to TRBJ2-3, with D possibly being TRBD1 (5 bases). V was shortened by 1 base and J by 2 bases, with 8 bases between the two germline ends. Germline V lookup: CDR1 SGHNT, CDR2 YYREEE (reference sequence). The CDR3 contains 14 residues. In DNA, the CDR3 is TGTGCCAGCAGCTTGCAAGGGGTCACAGATACGCAGTATTTT. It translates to CASSLQGVTDTQYF. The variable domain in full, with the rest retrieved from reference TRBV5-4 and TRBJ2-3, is ETGVTQSPTHLIKTRGQQVTLRCSSQSGHNTVSWYQQALGQGPQFIFQYYREEENGRGNFPPRFSGLQFPNYSSELNVNALELDDSALYLCASSLQGVTDTQYFGPGTRLTVL.

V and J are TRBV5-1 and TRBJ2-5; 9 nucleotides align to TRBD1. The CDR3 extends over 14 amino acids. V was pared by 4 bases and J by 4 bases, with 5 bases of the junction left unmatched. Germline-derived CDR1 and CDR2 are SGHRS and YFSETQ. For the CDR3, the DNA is TGCGCCAGCAGCAGAAACAGGGGGCCAGAGACCCAGTACTTC. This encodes CASSRNRGPETQYF.

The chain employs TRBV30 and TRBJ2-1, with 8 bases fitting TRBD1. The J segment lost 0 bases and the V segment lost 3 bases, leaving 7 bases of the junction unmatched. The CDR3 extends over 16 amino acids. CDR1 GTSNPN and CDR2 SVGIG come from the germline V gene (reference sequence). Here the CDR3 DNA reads TGTGCCTGGAGCGTAAACAGGGGGAGCTCCTACAATGAGCAGTTCTTC. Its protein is CAWSVNRGSSYNEQFF.

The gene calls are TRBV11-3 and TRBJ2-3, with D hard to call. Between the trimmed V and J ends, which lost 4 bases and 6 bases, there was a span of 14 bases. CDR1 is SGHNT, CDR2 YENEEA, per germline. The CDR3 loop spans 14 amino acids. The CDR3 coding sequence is TGTGCCAGCAGCTCCCGAGGTGGTGCCGATACGCAGTATTTT. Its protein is CASSSRGGADTQYF.

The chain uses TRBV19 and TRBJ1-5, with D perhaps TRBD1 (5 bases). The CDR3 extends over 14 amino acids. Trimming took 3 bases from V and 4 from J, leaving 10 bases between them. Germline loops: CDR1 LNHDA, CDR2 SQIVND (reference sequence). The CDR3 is CASSIRDLNQPQHF. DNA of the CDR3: TGTGCCAGTAGTATTCGGGACTTAAATCAGCCCCAGCATTTT. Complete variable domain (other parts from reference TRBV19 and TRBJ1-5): DGGITQSPKYLFRKEGQNVTLSCEQNLNHDAMYWYRQDPGQGLRLIYYSQIVNDFQKGDIAEGYSVSREKKESFPLTVTSAQKNPTAFYLCASSIRDLNQPQHFGDGTRLSIL.

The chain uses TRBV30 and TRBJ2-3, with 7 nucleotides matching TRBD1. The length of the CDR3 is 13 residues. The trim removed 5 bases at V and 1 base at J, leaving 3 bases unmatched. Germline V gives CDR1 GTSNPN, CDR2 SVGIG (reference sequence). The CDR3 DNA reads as TGTGCCTGGGTCGGGACAGGCACAGATACGCAGTATTTT. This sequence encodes CAWVGTGTDTQYF.